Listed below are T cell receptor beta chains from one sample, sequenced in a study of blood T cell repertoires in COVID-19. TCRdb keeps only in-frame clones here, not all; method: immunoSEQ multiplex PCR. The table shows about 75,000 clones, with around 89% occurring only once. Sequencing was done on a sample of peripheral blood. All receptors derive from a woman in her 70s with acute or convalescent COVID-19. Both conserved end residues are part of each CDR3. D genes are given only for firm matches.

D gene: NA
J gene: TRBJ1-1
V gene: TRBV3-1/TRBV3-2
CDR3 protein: CASSQAGGLMNTEAFF
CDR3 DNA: TGTGCCAGCAGCCAAGCGGGGGGCCTCATGAACACTGAAGCTTTCTTT

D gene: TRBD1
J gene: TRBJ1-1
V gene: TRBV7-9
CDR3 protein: CASSLGGGQGKTFF
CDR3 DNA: TGTGCCAGCAGCTTAGGAGGGGGACAGGGGAAGACTTTCTTT

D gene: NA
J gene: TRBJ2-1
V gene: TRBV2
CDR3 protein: CASSQVSYNEQFF
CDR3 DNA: TGTGCCAGCAGTCAGGTCTCCTACAATGAGCAGTTCTTC

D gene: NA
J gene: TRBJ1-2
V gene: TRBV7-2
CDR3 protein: CASSSRGVGRAKGGYTF
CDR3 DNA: TGTGCCAGCAGCTCCCGGGGGGTTGGCAGGGCCAAAGGGGGCTACACCTTC

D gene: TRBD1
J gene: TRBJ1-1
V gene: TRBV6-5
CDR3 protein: CASSYEETGVTEAFF
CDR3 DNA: TGTGCCAGCAGTTACGAGGAGACAGGGGTAACTGAAGCTTTCTTT

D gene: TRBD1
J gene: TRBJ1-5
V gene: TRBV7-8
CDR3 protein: CASSSQGTGNQPQHF
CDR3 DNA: TGTGCCAGCAGCTCGCAGGGGACAGGCAATCAGCCCCAGCATTTT

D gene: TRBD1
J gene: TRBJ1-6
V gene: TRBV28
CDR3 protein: CASSLQGGNSPLHF
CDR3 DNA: TGTGCCAGCAGTTTACAGGGGGGAAATTCACCCCTCCACTTT

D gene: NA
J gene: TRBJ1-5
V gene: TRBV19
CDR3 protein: CASSIGFQLHSNQPQHF
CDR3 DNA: TGTGCCAGTAGTATAGGGTTTCAGTTACATAGCAATCAGCCCCAGCATTTT

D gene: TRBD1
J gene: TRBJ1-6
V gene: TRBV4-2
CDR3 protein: CASSQGRTGGESPLHF
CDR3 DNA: TGTGCCAGCAGCCAAGGACGCACAGGGGGCGAATCACCCCTCCACTTT

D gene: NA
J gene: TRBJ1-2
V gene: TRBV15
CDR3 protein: CATSYNGYGYTF
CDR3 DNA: TGTGCCACCAGTTATAACGGCTATGGCTACACCTTC

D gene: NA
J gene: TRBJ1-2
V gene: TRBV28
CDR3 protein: CASSSLTRGYTF
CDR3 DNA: TGTGCCAGCAGTTCTTTGACACGTGGCTACACCTTC